These 23 T cell receptor beta chains share one sample of origin, sequenced in a study of shared T cell receptors in the human thymus. Generated by immunoSEQ multiplex PCR, the TCRdb table keeps only in-frame clones and is missing some. The sample carries 700,000 or so clones, approximately 85% recorded once. The sample was also linked to a second study, of human thymus T cells.

Source material: thymocytes. The origin of the receptors is a girl under two years old with a congenital heart defect.

This clone has only a few counts. This chain joins TRBV7-9 and TRBJ1-6; D not certain. This CDR3 is built from 18 residues. Trimming removed 4 bases from V and 6 bases from J, with 22 bases in between. The germline gives CDR1 SEHNR, CDR2 FQNEAQ (reference sequence). The CDR3 sequence is CASSSTTWVPYGNSPLHF. The CDR3 DNA follows: TGTGCCAGCAGCTCTACTACATGGGTCCCGTATGGTAATTCACCCCTCCACTTT.

The chain is built from TRBV18 and TRBJ2-2, with D possibly being TRBD1 (5 bases). The CDR3 covers 16 residues. Germline CDR1 reads KGHSH; CDR2 reads LQKENI. The V and J ends lost 3 bases and 1 base respectively, with 12 bases between them. The CDR3 sequence: CASSPGQRKNTGELFF. CDR3 DNA: TGTGCCAGCTCACCGGGGCAGAGGAAGAACACCGGGGAGCTGTTTTTT.

The rearrangement joins TRBV6-1 to TRBJ1-1, with D uncertain. V was shortened by 8 bases and J by 5 bases, with 15 bases between the two germline ends. Per germline, CDR1 MNHNS and CDR2 SASEGT. The CDR3 extends over 13 amino acids. In nucleotides, the CDR3 is TGTGCCAGCCCACGAGCCCCCACGACTGAAGCTTTCTTT. Its protein is CASPRAPTTEAFF.

The genes are TRBV7-9 and TRBJ1-2; D ambiguous. Trimming left V 2 bases short and J 7 bases short, with 11 bases between. The CDR3 totals 13 residues. CDR1 and CDR2 from the germline V gene are SEHNR and FQNEAQ (reference sequence). CDR3 protein: CASSLMEGAGYTF. Written as DNA, the CDR3 is TGTGCCAGCAGCTTAATGGAGGGAGCTGGCTACACCTTC.

V usage is TRBV5-1 and J usage is TRBJ2-3, with 7 bases lining up with TRBD2. V shed 5 bases and J 4 bases; nucleotides not matched to a gene: 1. Per the germline V gene, CDR1 is SGHRS and CDR2 is YFSETQ. The CDR3 runs to 12 residues. Here the CDR3 reads CASSAGADTQYF. The DNA of the CDR3 is TGCGCCAGCAGTGCGGGGGCAGATACGCAGTATTTT. Full variable domain (rest looked up from reference TRBV5-1 and TRBJ2-3): KAGVTQTPRYLIKTRGQQVTLSCSPISGHRSVSWYQQTPGQGLQFLFEYFSETQRNKGNFPGRFSGRQFSNSRSEMNVSTLELGDSALYLCASSAGADTQYFGPGTRLTVL.

The chain joins TRBV7-9 to TRBJ2-3; TRBD2 matches at 7 bases. CDR1 is SEHNR, CDR2 FQNEAQ, per germline (reference sequence). There are 19 residues in the CDR3. J was trimmed by 0 bases and V by 4 bases; bases with no gene match: 16. The DNA for the CDR3 is TGTGCCAGCAGCTCCCCAGCGGGGCGTCATTCGACTAGCACAGATACGCAGTATTTT. As protein: CASSSPAGRHSTSTDTQYF.

The chain employs TRBV5-6 and TRBJ1-1; 12 nucleotides agree with TRBD1. CDR3 length: 17 amino acids. CDR1 is SGHDT and CDR2 is YYEEEE in the germline V gene. The junction had 13 bases not matched to a gene; V was cut back by 6 bases and J by 4 bases. As DNA, the CDR3 is TGTGCCAGCATCCCTCTCGGGACAGGGGGCCCATCCACTGAAGCTTTCTTT. It yields the protein CASIPLGTGGPSTEAFF.

CDR3 nucleotides: TGCGCCAGCAGCCAAGGAGAGGAAGGGGTAGGAAACACCATATATTTT. Its translation: CASSQGEEGVGNTIYF. The rearrangement links TRBV4-3 to TRBJ1-3, with D tentatively TRBD1 (5 bases). This CDR3 is 16 amino acids long. Trimming shortened V by 1 base and J by 4 bases, and 14 bases separated the two germline ends. The germline V gene has CDR1 LGHNA and CDR2 YSLEER.

The J gene is TRBJ2-7, the V gene TRBV2, with a tentative D call TRBD1 (6 bases). Germline values: CDR1 SNHLY, CDR2 FYNNEI. This CDR3 region has 14 residues. V was shortened by 11 bases and J by 0 bases, with 17 bases between the two germline ends. CDR3 region: CAYTPGTRSYEQYF. CDR3 bases: TGTGCCTACACACCCGGGACACGCTCCTACGAGCAGTACTTC. Full variable domain (outside the CDR3, taken from reference TRBV2 and TRBJ2-7): EPEVTQTPSHQVTQMGQEVILRCVPISNHLYFYWYRQILGQKVEFLVSFYNNEISEKSEIFDDQFSVERPDGSNFTLKIRSTKLEDSAMYFCAYTPGTRSYEQYFGPGTRLTVT.

This clone appeared a single time. CDR3 in DNA: TGTGCCAGCAGTTTATCCCCAAAAGGGGATTTCCCCCTATACTATGGCTACACCTTC. Its translation: CASSLSPKGDFPLYYGYTF. The chain is built from TRBV28 and TRBJ1-2, with a weak D call TRBD1 (5 bases). Germline CDR1 and CDR2: MDHEN and SYDVKM. The CDR3 runs 19 residues. V was pared by 1 base and J by 3 bases, with 24 bases between.

The CDR3 coding sequence is TGTGCCAGCAGTCTGGACAGGGTAGGGTCACCCCTCCACTTT. Encoded protein: CASSLDRVGSPLHF. The chain combines TRBV7-3 with TRBJ1-6; TRBD1 matches at 8 bases. V lost 6 bases and J lost 10; bases outside the gene matches: 8. The CDR3 loop spans 14 amino acids. Germline CDR1 reads SGHTA; CDR2 reads FQGTGA.

The chain carries TRBV6-4 and TRBJ2-3; D is unclear. The CDR3 covers 13 residues. The V end was cut by 2 bases, the J end by 2 bases, with 5 bases between. Germline CDR1 reads MRHNA; CDR2 reads SNTAGT. This CDR3 reads CASSDSDTDTQYF. The CDR3 DNA reads TGTGCCAGCAGTGACAGCGACACAGATACGCAGTATTTT.

The chain employs TRBV4-1 and TRBJ1-2; D is ambiguous. Trimming pared 0 bases from V and 0 bases from J, leaving 14 bases between. The CDR3 length is 17 residues. Germline V gives CDR1 MGHRA, CDR2 YSYEKL. For the CDR3, the DNA is TGCGCCAGCAGCCAAGAGGGCAGGTCAAGGTCTAACTATGGCTACACCTTC. It specifies CASSQEGRSRSNYGYTF.

The chain couples TRBV25-1 to TRBJ2-2, with 9 bases that match TRBD1. The V gene's germline CDR1 is MGHDK and CDR2 SYGVNS. The CDR3 loop spans 15 amino acids. V lost 5 bases to trimming and J lost 6 bases; unmatched junction nucleotides: 7. CDR3 amino acids: CASSPGQGVAGELFF. The CDR3, as DNA: TGTGCCAGCAGTCCGGGACAGGGAGTCGCCGGGGAGCTGTTTTTT.

The chain employs TRBV28 and TRBJ1-3; TRBD1 matches 7 bases. Looked up from germline, CDR1 is MDHEN and CDR2 is SYDVKM. The CDR3 is 15 amino acids. The trim removed 3 bases at V and 3 bases at J, leaving 5 bases unmatched. The CDR3 bases are TGTGCCAGCAGTTTCACTAGACAGGGTGGAAACACCATATATTTT. Protein: CASSFTRQGGNTIYF. Variable domain in full (rest from reference TRBV28 and TRBJ1-3): DVKVTQSSRYLVKRTGEKVFLECVQDMDHENMFWYRQDPGLGLRLIYFSYDVKMKEKGDIPEGYSVSREKKERFSLILESASTNQTSMYLCASSFTRQGGNTIYFGEGSWLTVV.

V is TRBV4-1 and J is TRBJ2-5; D unresolved. The CDR3 is 14 amino acids. Between the trimmed V and J ends, which lost 1 base and 12 bases, there was a span of 18 bases. CDR1 and CDR2 (germline): MGHRA, YSYEKL. The CDR3 nucleotides read TGCGCCAGCAGCCAAGTATTCCCTATAGGAGAGGAGTACTTC. It translates to CASSQVFPIGEEYF.

This chain uses TRBV5-1 with TRBJ2-5, with a possible D match to TRBD2 (5 bases). Per germline, CDR1 SGHRS and CDR2 YFSETQ. The CDR3 is 17 residues long. Trimming took off 0 bases at V and 0 bases at J, with 15 bases between the two ends. CDR3 coding DNA: TGCGCCAGCAGCTTGGAAGGTCTTCAGCGGAACCAAGAGACCCAGTACTTC. This sequence encodes CASSLEGLQRNQETQYF. The full variable domain, in which reference TRBV5-1 and TRBJ2-5 provide the parts outside the CDR3, is KAGVTQTPRYLIKTRGQQVTLSCSPISGHRSVSWYQQTPGQGLQFLFEYFSETQRNKGNFPGRFSGRQFSNSRSEMNVSTLELGDSALYLCASSLEGLQRNQETQYFGPGTRLLVL.

DNA for the CDR3: TGTGCCATCAGGCCCCGGGGATGGGGCACTGAAGCTTTCTTT. Translating it yields CAIRPRGWGTEAFF. The chain is built from TRBV10-3 and TRBJ1-1; D is unclear. In germline, CDR1 is ENHRY, CDR2 SYGVKD. V was clipped by 6 bases and J by 4 bases, with 15 bases between them. This CDR3 comprises 14 residues.

The V gene is TRBV5-6, the J gene TRBJ2-7; D remains ambiguous. The CDR3 runs 13 residues. Germline CDR1 is SGHDT and CDR2 is YYEEEE. Trimming cost V 0 bases and J 2 bases, with 6 bases left between them. CDR3 amino acids: CASSLGIAYEQYF. In DNA form, the CDR3 reads TGTGCCAGCAGCTTGGGCATAGCCTACGAGCAGTACTTC.

About this clone itself: In the same sample, other DNA sequences code for this CDR3. The chain is built from TRBV5-5 and TRBJ1-6; no clear D. Trimming took 1 base from V and 13 from J, leaving 9 bases between them. The CDR3 loop spans 12 amino acids. Germline V lookup: CDR1 SGHKS, CDR2 YYEKEE (reference sequence). CDR3 nucleotide sequence: TGTGCCAGCAGCTTGCCGGGTTCCCCCCTCCACTTT. Translated, it gives CASSLPGSPLHF.

The chain couples TRBV28 to TRBJ1-2, with 10 bases lining up with TRBD1. The CDR3 has 18 residues. Germline CDR1 and CDR2: MDHEN and SYDVKM. Trimming at V came to 5 bases and at J to 0 bases, leaving 12 bases not matched to a gene. This chain's CDR3 is CASSRDRGHDPTNYGYTF. The CDR3 region has the DNA TGTGCCAGCAGTAGGGACAGGGGACACGACCCAACTAACTATGGCTACACCTTC.

The chain is built from TRBV18 and TRBJ2-3; 7 nucleotides line up with TRBD2. From germline, CDR1 is KGHSH and CDR2 LQKENI. Trimming cost V 2 bases and J 2 bases; bases outside gene matches: 4. The CDR3 has 15 amino acids. CDR3 loop: CASSPARGTTDTQYF. The CDR3 DNA is TGTGCCAGCTCACCAGCGCGGGGGACCACAGATACGCAGTATTTT.

The V call is TRBV13, the J call TRBJ2-2, with D possibly TRBD2 on 6 matching bases. Germline CDR1 is PRHDT and CDR2 is FYEKMQ (reference sequence). Deletions cut 5 bases from V and 1 base from J, with 8 bases between. The CDR3 spans 14 residues. The CDR3 here is CASSHSGNTGELFF. DNA of the CDR3: TGTGCCAGCAGCCATAGCGGGAACACCGGGGAGCTGTTTTTT. The full variable domain, completed using reference TRBV13 and TRBJ2-2, is AAGVIQSPRHLIKEKRETATLKCYPIPRHDTVYWYQQGPGQDPQFLISFYEKMQSDKGSIPDRFSAQQFSDYHSELNMSSLELGDSALYFCASSHSGNTGELFFGEGSRLTVL.